What follows are 17 T cell receptor beta chains derived from one specimen sequenced in a study of blood T cell repertoires in COVID-19. Method: immunoSEQ multiplex PCR; TCRdb's copy keeps in-frame clones and lacks some. The sample lists roughly 200,000 clones; about 86% were seen once. Sequencing input: PBMCs or T cells enriched from blood (not recorded which). Receptors were obtained from a woman aged 40-49 years with acute COVID-19.

This clone was observed a few times. The chain is built from TRBV6-5 and TRBJ2-7, with 13 bases fitting TRBD2. J was trimmed by 2 bases and V by 4 bases; bases with no gene match: 2. The germline V gene encodes CDR1 MNHEY and CDR2 SVGAGI. The CDR3 is 15 amino acids. CDR3 sequence: CASSSGTSGTYEQYF. In nucleotides, the CDR3 is TGTGCCAGCAGTTCCGGGACTAGCGGGACCTACGAGCAGTACTTC.

The rearrangement uses TRBV28 and TRBJ2-7; 7 nucleotides align to TRBD1. The CDR3 sequence is 11 residues long. The junction had 3 bases not matched to a gene; V was cut back by 8 bases and J by 5 bases. Germline-derived CDR1 and CDR2 are MDHEN and SYDVKM. The CDR3 is CASRDRHEQYF. The CDR3 DNA reads as TGTGCCAGCCGGGACAGACACGAGCAGTACTTC. Based on the CDR3 plus reference TRBV28 and TRBJ2-7, the full variable domain is DVKVTQSSRYLVKRTGEKVFLECVQDMDHENMFWYRQDPGLGLRLIYFSYDVKMKEKGDIPEGYSVSREKKERFSLILESASTNQTSMYLCASRDRHEQYFGPGTRLTVT.

Of note for this clone: Other DNA sequences in the same sample also yield this CDR3. The chain is built from TRBV28 and TRBJ1-6; TRBD1 aligns across 7 bases. CDR1 is MDHEN, CDR2 SYDVKM, per germline. This CDR3 has 14 residues. J lost 6 bases, V lost 4 bases, and 3 bases had no gene match. The CDR3 bases are TGTGCCAGCAGTTCGGGACAGCCTAATTCACCCCTCCACTTT. Translating it yields CASSSGQPNSPLHF.

The chain is built from TRBV11-2 and TRBJ1-2, with TRBD1 identical over 8 bases. Germline CDR1 is SGHAT and CDR2 is FQNNGV. The CDR3 is 14 residues long. Trimming at V came to 5 bases and at J to 7 bases, leaving 9 bases not matched to a gene. The chain's CDR3 is CASSQSGQAGGYTF. The CDR3 nucleotides read TGTGCCAGCAGCCAGTCGGGACAGGCGGGTGGCTACACCTTC.

The chain has TRBV3-1 (or the pseudogene TRBV3-2) and TRBJ2-7; 9 bases fit TRBD1. Germline trimming cut 1 base from V and 6 bases from J; bases unmatched to any gene: 7. The CDR3 contains 15 residues. The germline gives CDR1 LGHDT, CDR2 YNNKEL (reference sequence). The CDR3 loop reads CASSQASGTGSEQYF. The CDR3 DNA sequence: TGTGCCAGCAGCCAAGCCTCCGGGACAGGGAGCGAGCAGTACTTC.

The chain couples TRBV28 to TRBJ2-5, with D perhaps matching TRBD2 (6 bases). The CDR3 loop spans 15 amino acids. Trimming shortened V by 4 bases and J by 4 bases, and 16 bases separated the two germline ends. Germline V gene data show CDR1 as MDHEN and CDR2 as SYDVKM. CDR3 protein: CASSSPGVRRETQYF. In nucleotides, the CDR3 is TGTGCCAGCAGTTCCCCGGGGGTCCGGCGAGAGACCCAGTACTTC. The variable domain in full, with the rest retrieved from reference TRBV28 and TRBJ2-5, is DVKVTQSSRYLVKRTGEKVFLECVQDMDHENMFWYRQDPGLGLRLIYFSYDVKMKEKGDIPEGYSVSREKKERFSLILESASTNQTSMYLCASSSPGVRRETQYFGPGTRLLVL.

The chain has TRBV14 and TRBJ2-5; TRBD1 might be the D (6 bases). CDR1 and CDR2 (germline): SGHDN, FVKESK. V was clipped by 1 base and J by 0 bases, with 27 bases between them. The CDR3 has 21 amino acids. The CDR3 DNA reads TGTGCCAGCAGCCAAGCCAACCCTTACAGGGTCTGGCTAGGCAACCAAGAGACCCAGTACTTC. Residues: CASSQANPYRVWLGNQETQYF.

The chain uses TRBV25-1 and TRBJ2-5, with 14 bases that match TRBD2. The germline V gene encodes CDR1 MGHDK and CDR2 SYGVNS. This CDR3 comprises 17 residues. Trimming removed 4 bases from V and 5 bases from J; junction bases left unmatched: 9. CDR3 protein: CASSATTSGRAGETQYF. The CDR3 DNA reads TGTGCCAGCAGTGCCACGACTAGCGGGAGGGCCGGGGAGACCCAGTACTTC.

V gene TRBV7-2 combines with J gene TRBJ1-3, with 8 nucleotides matching TRBD1. V dropped 5 bases and J dropped 6; count of bases not matched to a gene: 12. CDR3 size: 16 residues. Germline CDR1 SGHTA, CDR2 FQGNSA. The CDR3 region is CASSGDVAGGKNTIYF. The CDR3 nucleotides are TGTGCCAGCAGCGGAGACGTCGCAGGGGGCAAAAACACCATATATTTT.

This clone was seen once. The rearrangement uses TRBV24-1 and TRBJ1-5; maybe TRBD1 (5 bases). The V gene lost 2 bases and the J gene lost 9 bases, with 16 bases spanning the gap. CDR3 length equals 15 residues. Per the germline V gene, CDR1 is KGHDR and CDR2 is SFDVKD. The CDR3, as DNA: TGTGCCACCAGTGATTCGACGGGGGTCTGGGGGCCCCAGCATTTT. Its protein is CATSDSTGVWGPQHF.

The CDR3 reads CASSSEGGNEQFF. CDR3 nucleotides: TGTGCCAGCAGCTCGGAGGGTGGCAATGAGCAGTTCTTC. This rearrangement joins TRBV7-2 to TRBJ2-1, with D tentatively TRBD2 (6 bases). Trimming removed 4 bases from V and 6 bases from J, with 10 bases in between. The CDR3 runs 13 residues. Germline CDR1 reads SGHTA; CDR2 reads FQGNSA.

This clone came up a few times. The CDR3 DNA is TGCGCCAGCAGCTTGGATCAGAGGGAGAGCCGTGAAGCTTTCTTT. This gives the protein CASSLDQRESREAFF. J is TRBJ1-1 and V is TRBV5-1, with unresolved D. Germline V lookup: CDR1 SGHRS, CDR2 YFSETQ. There are 15 residues in the CDR3. V was cut by 0 bases and J by 7 bases, with 16 bases left in between.

The genes are TRBV7-2 and TRBJ2-5; 14 nucleotides align to TRBD2. The CDR3 consists of 16 residues. Per germline, CDR1 SGHTA and CDR2 FQGNSA. After removal of 4 bases from V and 4 bases from J, the junction contained 5 bases not matched to a gene. The CDR3 spells CASSSGGLAGGETQYF. In DNA form, the CDR3 reads TGTGCCAGCAGCTCCGGCGGACTAGCGGGAGGAGAGACCCAGTACTTC. The full variable domain, its missing parts supplied by reference TRBV7-2 and TRBJ2-5, is GAGVSQSPSNKVTEKGKDVELRCDPISGHTALYWYRQSLGQGLEFLIYFQGNSAPDKSGLPSDRFSAERTGGSVSTLTIQRTQQEDSAVYLCASSSGGLAGGETQYFGPGTRLLVL.

The chain has TRBV2 and TRBJ2-1, with 10 bases fitting TRBD2. Unmatched junction bases numbered 8, after V lost 6 bases and J lost 3 bases. This CDR3 is built from 16 residues. Germline CDR1 SNHLY, CDR2 FYNNEI. The CDR3 reads CASSPAGTSDYNEQFF. Written as DNA, the CDR3 is TGTGCCAGCAGCCCTGCGGGGACTAGCGACTACAATGAGCAGTTCTTC.

This clone was picked up one time. The rearrangement joins TRBV20-1 to TRBJ1-5, with D uncertain. This CDR3 region has 16 residues. Between the trimmed V and J ends, which lost 6 bases and 2 bases, there was a span of 20 bases. Germline loops: CDR1 DFQATT, CDR2 SNEGSKA (reference sequence). The CDR3 DNA reads TGCAGTGCCAGTAGGAATAAGGTCAGCGGCAATCAGCCCCAGCATTTT. Its translation is CSASRNKVSGNQPQHF.

The V and J genes are TRBV7-2 and TRBJ2-7, with 11 positions matching TRBD2. The CDR3 loop spans 15 amino acids. The germline CDR1 and CDR2 sequences are SGHTA and FQGNSA. Trimming at V came to 3 bases and at J to 0 bases, leaving 1 base not matched to a gene. DNA for the CDR3: TGTGCCAGCAGCTTTGGGACTAGCGGCTCCTACGAGCAGTACTTC. As protein: CASSFGTSGSYEQYF.

This clone was picked up a small number of times. The chain couples TRBV5-8 to TRBJ1-2; D perhaps matches TRBD1 (6 bases). The length of the CDR3 is 14 residues. The germline V and J ends were trimmed by 2 bases and 5 bases, with 13 bases remaining between them. Germline V lookup: CDR1 SGHTS, CDR2 YDEGEE. DNA for the CDR3: TGTGCCAGCAGCTTCCGACAGGAATCTTATGGCTACACCTTC. Translating it yields CASSFRQESYGYTF. Full variable domain (missing parts from reference TRBV5-8 and TRBJ1-2): EAGVTQSPTHLIKTRGQQATLRCSPISGHTSVYWYQQALGLGLQFLLWYDEGEERNRGNFPPRFSGRQFPNYSSELNVNALELEDSALYLCASSFRQESYGYTFGSGTRLTVV.